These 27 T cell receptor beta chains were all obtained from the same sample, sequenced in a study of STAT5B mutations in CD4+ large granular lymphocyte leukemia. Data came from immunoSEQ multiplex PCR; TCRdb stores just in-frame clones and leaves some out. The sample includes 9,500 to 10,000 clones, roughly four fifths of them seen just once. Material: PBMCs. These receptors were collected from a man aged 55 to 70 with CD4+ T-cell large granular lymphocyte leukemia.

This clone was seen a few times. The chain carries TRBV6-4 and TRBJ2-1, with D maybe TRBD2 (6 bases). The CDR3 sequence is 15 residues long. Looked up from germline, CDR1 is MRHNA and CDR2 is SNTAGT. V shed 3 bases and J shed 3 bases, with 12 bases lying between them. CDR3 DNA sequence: TGTGCCAGCAGTGATAGCGGAGAGGGCTACAATGAGCAGTTCTTC. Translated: CASSDSGEGYNEQFF.

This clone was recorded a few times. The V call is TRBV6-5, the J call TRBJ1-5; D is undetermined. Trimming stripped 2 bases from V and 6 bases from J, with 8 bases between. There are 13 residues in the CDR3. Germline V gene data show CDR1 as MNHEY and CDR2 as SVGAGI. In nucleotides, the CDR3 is TGTGCCAGCAGTTACGGAAGCTCTCAGCCCCAGCATTTT. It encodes CASSYGSSQPQHF.

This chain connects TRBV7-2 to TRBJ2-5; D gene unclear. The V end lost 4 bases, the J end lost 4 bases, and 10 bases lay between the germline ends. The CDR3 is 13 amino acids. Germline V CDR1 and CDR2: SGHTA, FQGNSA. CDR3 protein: CASSSTSLETQYF. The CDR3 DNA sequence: TGTGCCAGCAGCTCCACTTCGTTAGAGACCCAGTACTTC. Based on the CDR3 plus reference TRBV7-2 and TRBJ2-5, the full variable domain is GAGVSQSPSNKVTEKGKDVELRCDPISGHTALYWYRQSLGQGLEFLIYFQGNSAPDKSGLPSDRFSAERTGGSVSTLTIQRTQQEDSAVYLCASSSTSLETQYFGPGTRLLVL.

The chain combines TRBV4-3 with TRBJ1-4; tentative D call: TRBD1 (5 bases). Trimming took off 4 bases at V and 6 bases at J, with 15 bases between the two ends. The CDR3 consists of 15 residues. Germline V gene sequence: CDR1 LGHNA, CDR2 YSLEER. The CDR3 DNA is TGCGCCAGCAGCCCTGCCAGGACATGGGATGAAAAACTGTTTTTT. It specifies CASSPARTWDEKLFF.

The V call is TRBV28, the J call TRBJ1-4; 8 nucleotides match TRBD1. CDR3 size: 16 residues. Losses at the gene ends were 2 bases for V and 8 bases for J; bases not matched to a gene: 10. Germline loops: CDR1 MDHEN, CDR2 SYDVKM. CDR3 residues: CASSLLTGTGDEKLFF. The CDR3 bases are TGTGCCAGCAGTTTACTGACCGGGACAGGTGACGAAAAACTGTTTTTT. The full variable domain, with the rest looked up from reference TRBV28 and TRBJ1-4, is DVKVTQSSRYLVKRTGEKVFLECVQDMDHENMFWYRQDPGLGLRLIYFSYDVKMKEKGDIPEGYSVSREKKERFSLILESASTNQTSMYLCASSLLTGTGDEKLFFGSGTQLSVL.

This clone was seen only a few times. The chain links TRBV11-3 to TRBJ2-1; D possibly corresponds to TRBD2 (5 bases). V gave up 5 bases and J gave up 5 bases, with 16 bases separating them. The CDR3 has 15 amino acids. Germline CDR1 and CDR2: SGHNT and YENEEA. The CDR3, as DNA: TGTGCCAGCAGCAGTGAGGGCCAGAAGAACAATGAGCAGTTCTTC. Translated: CASSSEGQKNNEQFF.

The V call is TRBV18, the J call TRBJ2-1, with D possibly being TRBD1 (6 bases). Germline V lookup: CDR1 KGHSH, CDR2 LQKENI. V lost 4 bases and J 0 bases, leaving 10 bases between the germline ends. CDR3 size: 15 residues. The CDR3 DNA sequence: TGTGCCAGCTCACTCAGACAGGACTCCTACAATGAGCAGTTCTTC. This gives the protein CASSLRQDSYNEQFF.

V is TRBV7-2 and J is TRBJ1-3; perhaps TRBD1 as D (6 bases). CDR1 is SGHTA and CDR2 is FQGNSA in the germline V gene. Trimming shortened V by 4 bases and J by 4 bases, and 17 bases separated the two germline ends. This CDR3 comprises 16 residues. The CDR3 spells CASSYYRVGSGNTIYF. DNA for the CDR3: TGTGCCAGCAGCTATTACAGGGTAGGATCCGGAAACACCATATATTTT. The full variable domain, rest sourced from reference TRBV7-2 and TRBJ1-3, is GAGVSQSPSNKVTEKGKDVELRCDPISGHTALYWYRQSLGQGLEFLIYFQGNSAPDKSGLPSDRFSAERTGGSVSTLTIQRTQQEDSAVYLCASSYYRVGSGNTIYFGEGSWLTVV.

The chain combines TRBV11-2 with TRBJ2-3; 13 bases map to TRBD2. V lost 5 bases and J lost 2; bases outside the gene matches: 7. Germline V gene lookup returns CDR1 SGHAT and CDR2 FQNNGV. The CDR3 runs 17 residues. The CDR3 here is CASSIRLAGGITDTQYF. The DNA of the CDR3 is TGTGCCAGCAGCATAAGACTAGCGGGAGGCATCACAGATACGCAGTATTTT. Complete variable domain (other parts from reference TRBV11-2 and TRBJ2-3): EAGVAQSPRYKIIEKRQSVAFWCNPISGHATLYWYQQILGQGPKLLIQFQNNGVVDDSQLPKDRFSAERLKGVDSTLKIQPAKLEDSAVYLCASSIRLAGGITDTQYFGPGTRLTVL.

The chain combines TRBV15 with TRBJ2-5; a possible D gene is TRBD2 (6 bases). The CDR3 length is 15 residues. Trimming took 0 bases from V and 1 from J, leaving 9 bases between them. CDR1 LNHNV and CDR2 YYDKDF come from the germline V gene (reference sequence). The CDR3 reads CATSREREFQETQYF. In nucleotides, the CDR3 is TGTGCCACCAGCAGAGAACGGGAGTTCCAAGAGACCCAGTACTTC.

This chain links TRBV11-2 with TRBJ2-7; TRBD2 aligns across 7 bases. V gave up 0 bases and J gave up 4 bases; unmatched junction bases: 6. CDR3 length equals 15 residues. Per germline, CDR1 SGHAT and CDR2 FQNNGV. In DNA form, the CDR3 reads TGTGCCAGCAGCTTAGACCTAGCGGACGCGTACGAGCAGTACTTC. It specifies CASSLDLADAYEQYF.

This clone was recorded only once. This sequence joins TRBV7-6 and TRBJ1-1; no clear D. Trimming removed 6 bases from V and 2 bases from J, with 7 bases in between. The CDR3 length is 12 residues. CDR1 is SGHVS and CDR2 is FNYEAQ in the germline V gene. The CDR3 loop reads CASSRGNTEAFF. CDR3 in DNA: TGTGCCAGCAGTCGGGGAAACACTGAAGCTTTCTTT. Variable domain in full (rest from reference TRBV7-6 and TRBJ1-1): GAGVSQSPRYKVTKRGQDVALRCDPISGHVSLYWYRQALGQGPEFLTYFNYEAQQDKSGLPNDRFSAERPEGSISTLTIQRTEQRDSAMYRCASSRGNTEAFFGQGTRLTVV.

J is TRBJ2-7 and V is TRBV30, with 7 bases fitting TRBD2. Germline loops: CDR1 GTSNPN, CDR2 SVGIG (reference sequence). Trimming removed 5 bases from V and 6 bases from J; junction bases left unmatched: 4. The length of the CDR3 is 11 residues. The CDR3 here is CAWGGELEQYF. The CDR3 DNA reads TGTGCCTGGGGGGGGGAGCTCGAGCAGTACTTC.

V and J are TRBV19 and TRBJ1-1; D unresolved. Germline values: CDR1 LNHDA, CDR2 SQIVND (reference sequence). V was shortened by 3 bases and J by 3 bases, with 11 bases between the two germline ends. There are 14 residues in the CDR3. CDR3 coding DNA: TGTGCCAGTAGTATTCTCGCCACAGACACTGAAGCTTTCTTT. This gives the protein CASSILATDTEAFF.

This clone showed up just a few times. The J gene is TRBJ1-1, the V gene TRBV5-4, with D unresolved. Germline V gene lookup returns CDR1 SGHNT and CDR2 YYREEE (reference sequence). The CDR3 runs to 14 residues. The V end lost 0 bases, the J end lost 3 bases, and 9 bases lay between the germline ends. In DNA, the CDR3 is TGTGCCAGCAGCTTGGATAGTCGGGACACTGAAGCTTTCTTT. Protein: CASSLDSRDTEAFF.

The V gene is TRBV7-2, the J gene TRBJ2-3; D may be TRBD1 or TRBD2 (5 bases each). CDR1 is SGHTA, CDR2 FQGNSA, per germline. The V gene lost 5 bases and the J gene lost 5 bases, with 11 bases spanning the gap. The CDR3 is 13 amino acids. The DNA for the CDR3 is TGTGCCAGCAGCCAAATTGGGGGAGATACGCAGTATTTT. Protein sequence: CASSQIGGDTQYF.

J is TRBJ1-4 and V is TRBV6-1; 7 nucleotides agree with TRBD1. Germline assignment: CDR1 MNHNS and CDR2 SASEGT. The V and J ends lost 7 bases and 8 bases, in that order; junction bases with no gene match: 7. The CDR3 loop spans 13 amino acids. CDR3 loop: CASMRGLGEKLFF. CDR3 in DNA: TGTGCCAGCATGAGGGGGCTCGGAGAAAAACTGTTTTTT.

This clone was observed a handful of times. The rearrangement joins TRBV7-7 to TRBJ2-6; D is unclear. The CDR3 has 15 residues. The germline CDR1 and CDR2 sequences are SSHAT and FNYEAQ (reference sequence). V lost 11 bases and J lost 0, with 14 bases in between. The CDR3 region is CAVRGESSGANVLTF. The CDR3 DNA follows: TGTGCCGTTAGAGGCGAGAGCTCTGGGGCCAACGTCCTGACTTTC.

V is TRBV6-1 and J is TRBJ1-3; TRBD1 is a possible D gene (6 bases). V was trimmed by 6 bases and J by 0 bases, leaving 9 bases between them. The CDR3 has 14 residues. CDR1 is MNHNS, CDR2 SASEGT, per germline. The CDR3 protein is CASSLDSSGNTIYF. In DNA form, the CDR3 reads TGTGCCAGCAGCCTGGACAGCTCTGGAAACACCATATATTTT.

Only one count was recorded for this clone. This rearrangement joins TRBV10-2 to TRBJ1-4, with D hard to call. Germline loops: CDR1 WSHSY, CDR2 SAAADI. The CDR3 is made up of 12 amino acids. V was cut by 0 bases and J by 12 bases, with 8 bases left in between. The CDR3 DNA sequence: TGCGCCAGCAGTGAGTCGATGGTGGAACTGTTTTTT. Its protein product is CASSESMVELFF.

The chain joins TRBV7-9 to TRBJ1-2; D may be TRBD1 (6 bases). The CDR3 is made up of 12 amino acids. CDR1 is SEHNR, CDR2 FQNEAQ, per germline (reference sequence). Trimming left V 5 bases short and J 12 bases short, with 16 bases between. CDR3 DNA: TGTGCCAGCAGCCCCTTAGGGGGGGCTGACACCTTC. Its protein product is CASSPLGGADTF.

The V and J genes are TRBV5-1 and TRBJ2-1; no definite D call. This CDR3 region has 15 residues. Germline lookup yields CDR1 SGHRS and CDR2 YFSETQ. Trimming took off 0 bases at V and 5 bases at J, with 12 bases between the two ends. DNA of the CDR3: TGCGCCAGCAGCTTGGTGGTCGGACGGGACAATGAGCAGTTCTTC. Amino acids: CASSLVVGRDNEQFF.

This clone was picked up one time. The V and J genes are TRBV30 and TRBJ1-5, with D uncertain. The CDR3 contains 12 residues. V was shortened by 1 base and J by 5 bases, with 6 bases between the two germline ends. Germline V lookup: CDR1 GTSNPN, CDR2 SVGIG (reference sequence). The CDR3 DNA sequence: TGTGCCTGGAGTGACCAGGATCAGCCCCAGCATTTT. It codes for CAWSDQDQPQHF. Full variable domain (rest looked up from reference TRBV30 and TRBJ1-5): SQTIHQWPATLVQPVGSPLSLECTVEGTSNPNLYWYRQAAGRGLQLLFYSVGIGQISSEVPQNLSASRPQDRQFILSSKKLLLSDSGFYLCAWSDQDQPQHFGDGTRLSIL.

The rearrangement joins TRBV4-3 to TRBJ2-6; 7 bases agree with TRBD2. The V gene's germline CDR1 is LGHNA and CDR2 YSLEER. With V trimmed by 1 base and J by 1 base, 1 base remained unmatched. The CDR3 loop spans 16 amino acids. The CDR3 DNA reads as TGCGCCAGCAGCCAAGGGGGGGGATCTGGGGCCAACGTCCTGACTTTC. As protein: CASSQGGGSGANVLTF.

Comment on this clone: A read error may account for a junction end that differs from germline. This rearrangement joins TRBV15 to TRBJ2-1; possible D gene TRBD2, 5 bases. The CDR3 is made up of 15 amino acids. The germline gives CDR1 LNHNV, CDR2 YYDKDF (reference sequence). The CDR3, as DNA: TGTGCCACCAGCAGAGCTGAGGGCTCCAACAATGAGCAGTTCTTC. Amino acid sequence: CATSRAEGSNNEQFF.

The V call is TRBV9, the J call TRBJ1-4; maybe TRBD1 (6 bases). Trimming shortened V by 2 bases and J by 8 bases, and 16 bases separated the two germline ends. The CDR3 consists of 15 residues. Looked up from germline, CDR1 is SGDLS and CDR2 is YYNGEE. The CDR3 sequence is CASSVGGGGSEKLFF. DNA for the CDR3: TGTGCCAGCAGCGTCGGGGGCGGGGGGAGCGAAAAACTGTTTTTT.

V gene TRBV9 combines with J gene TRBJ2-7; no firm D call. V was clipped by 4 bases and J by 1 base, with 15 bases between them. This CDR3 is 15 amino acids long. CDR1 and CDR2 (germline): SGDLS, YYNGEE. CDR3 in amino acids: CASSPRDGISYEQYF. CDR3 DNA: TGTGCCAGCAGCCCACGCGACGGAATATCCTACGAGCAGTACTTC.